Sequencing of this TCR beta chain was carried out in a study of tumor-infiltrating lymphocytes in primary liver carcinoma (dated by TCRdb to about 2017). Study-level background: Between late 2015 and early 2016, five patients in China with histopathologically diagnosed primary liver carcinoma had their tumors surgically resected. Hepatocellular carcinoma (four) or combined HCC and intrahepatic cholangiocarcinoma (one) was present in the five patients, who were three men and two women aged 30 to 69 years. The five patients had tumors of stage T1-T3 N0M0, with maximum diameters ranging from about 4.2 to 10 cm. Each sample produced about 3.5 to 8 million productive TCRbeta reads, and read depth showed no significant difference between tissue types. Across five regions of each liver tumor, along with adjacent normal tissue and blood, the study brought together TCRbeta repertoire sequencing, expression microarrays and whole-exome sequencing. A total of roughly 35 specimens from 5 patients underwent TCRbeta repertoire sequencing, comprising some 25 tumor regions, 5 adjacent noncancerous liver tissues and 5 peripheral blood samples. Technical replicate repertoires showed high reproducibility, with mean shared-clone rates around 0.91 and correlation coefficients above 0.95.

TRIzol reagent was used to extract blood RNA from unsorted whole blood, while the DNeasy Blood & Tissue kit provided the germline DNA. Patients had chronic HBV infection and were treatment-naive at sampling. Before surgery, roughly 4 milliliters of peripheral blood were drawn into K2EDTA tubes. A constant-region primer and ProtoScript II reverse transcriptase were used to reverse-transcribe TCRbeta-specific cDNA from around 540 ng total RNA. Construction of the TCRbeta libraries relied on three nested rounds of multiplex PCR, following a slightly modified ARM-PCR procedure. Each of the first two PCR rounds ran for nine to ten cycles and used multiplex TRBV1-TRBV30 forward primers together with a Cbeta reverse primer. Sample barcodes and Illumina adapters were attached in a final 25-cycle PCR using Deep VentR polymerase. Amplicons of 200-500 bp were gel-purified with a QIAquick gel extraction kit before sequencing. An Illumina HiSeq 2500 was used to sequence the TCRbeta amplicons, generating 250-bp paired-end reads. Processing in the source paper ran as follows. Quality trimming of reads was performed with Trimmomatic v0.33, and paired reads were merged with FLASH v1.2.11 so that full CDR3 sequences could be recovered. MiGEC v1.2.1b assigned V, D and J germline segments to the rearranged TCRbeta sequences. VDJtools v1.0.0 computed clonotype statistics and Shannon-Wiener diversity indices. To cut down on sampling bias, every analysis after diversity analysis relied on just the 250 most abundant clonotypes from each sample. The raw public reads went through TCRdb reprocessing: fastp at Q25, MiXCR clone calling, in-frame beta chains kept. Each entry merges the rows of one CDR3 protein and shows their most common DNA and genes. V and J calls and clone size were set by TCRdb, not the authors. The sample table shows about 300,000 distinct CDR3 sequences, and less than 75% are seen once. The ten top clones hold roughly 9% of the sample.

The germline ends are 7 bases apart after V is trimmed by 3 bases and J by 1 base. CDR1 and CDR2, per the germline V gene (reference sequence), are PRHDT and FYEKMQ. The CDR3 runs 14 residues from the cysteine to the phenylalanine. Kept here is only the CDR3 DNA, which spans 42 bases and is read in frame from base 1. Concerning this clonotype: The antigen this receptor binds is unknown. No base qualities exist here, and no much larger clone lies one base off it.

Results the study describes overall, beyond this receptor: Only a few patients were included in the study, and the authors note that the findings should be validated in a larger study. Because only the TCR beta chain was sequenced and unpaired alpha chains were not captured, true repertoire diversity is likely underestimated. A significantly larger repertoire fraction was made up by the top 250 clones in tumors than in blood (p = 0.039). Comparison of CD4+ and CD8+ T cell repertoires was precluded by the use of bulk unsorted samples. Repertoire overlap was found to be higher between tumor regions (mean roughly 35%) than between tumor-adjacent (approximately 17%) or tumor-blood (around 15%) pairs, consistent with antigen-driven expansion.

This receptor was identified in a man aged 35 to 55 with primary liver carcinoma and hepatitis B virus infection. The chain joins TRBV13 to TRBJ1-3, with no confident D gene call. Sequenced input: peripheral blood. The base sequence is TGTGCCAGCAGCTTCCTGACATCTGGAAACACCATATATTTT. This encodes CASSFLTSGNTIYF.